These 7 T cell receptor beta chains were all obtained from the same sample, sequenced in a study of technical replicates of blood from a handful of donors. Repertoires were generated with immunoSEQ multiplex PCR, while TCRdb's copy carries only in-frame clones and drops some. The data hold tens of thousands of clones, with around 96% observed a single time. The sample taken for sequencing was T cells isolated from PBMCs. Receptors originate from a human donor in good health.

The V call is TRBV9, the J call TRBJ2-2; 7 nucleotides agree with TRBD1. The CDR3 consists of 17 residues. V was pared by 0 bases and J by 1 base, with 6 bases of the junction left unmatched. Looked up from germline, CDR1 is SGDLS and CDR2 is YYNGEE. CDR3 loop: CASSVGFRQGNTGELFF. The CDR3 DNA follows: TGTGCCAGCAGCGTAGGGTTCCGACAGGGGAACACCGGGGAGCTGTTTTTT.

In DNA, the CDR3 is TGCGCCAGCAGCGAGACTAGCGGGGGCACCGGGGAGCTGTTTTTT. Translation: CASSETSGGTGELFF. The chain carries TRBV5-1 and TRBJ2-2; 12 bases match TRBD2. The CDR3 is 15 amino acids. CDR1 is SGHRS and CDR2 is YFSETQ in the germline V gene. The V and J ends lost 4 bases and 4 bases, in that order; junction bases with no gene match: 2.

The rearrangement joins TRBV2 to TRBJ2-5; possibly TRBD2 for D (5 bases). Germline CDR1 is SNHLY and CDR2 is FYNNEI. V was trimmed by 6 bases and J by 0 bases, leaving 14 bases between them. This CDR3 is built from 15 residues. CDR3 nucleotides: TGTGCCAGCAGCTCAAAAGGGAGAAACCAAGAGACCCAGTACTTC. It yields the protein CASSSKGRNQETQYF.

The gene calls are TRBV11-3 and TRBJ2-7; 12 nucleotides agree with TRBD1. In germline, CDR1 is SGHNT, CDR2 YENEEA. The J segment lost 5 bases and the V segment lost 8 bases, leaving 16 bases of the junction unmatched. The CDR3 sequence is 17 residues long. CDR3 region: CASRAGQGAQKNDEQYF. The DNA for the CDR3 is TGTGCCAGCCGAGCGGGACAGGGGGCCCAAAAGAACGACGAGCAGTACTTC.

The V and J genes are TRBV4-2 and TRBJ2-1; weak D call: TRBD2 (6 bases). There are 17 residues in the CDR3. The germline gives CDR1 LGHNA, CDR2 YNFKEQ. V was pared by 2 bases and J by 5 bases, with 19 bases between. CDR3 coding DNA: TGTGCCAGCAGCCAAAATCATTGGGACTGGTCTGACAATGAGCAGTTCTTC. Translating it yields CASSQNHWDWSDNEQFF.

This clone was recorded once. One junction end disagrees with the germline gene, perhaps due to a read error. The genes are TRBV27 and TRBJ2-7; D is possibly TRBD1 (6 bases). Germline V gene lookup returns CDR1 MNHEY and CDR2 SMNVEV (reference sequence). The CDR3 has 14 amino acids. The CDR3 spells CASSFARGSHEQYF. Written as DNA, the CDR3 is TGTGCCAGCAGTTTTGCCAGGGGCTCCCACGAGCAGTACTTC.

The V call is TRBV7-3, the J call TRBJ2-1; possibly TRBD1 for D (6 bases). The germline V gene encodes CDR1 SGHTA and CDR2 FQGTGA. V lost 5 bases, J lost 1 base, and 15 bases lay in between. The CDR3 totals 16 residues. CDR3 DNA sequence: TGTGCCAGCAGCCTTCCTCTAGGGACATCCTACAATGAGCAGTTCTTC. Its protein product is CASSLPLGTSYNEQFF. Full variable domain (rest looked up from reference TRBV7-3 and TRBJ2-1): GAGVSQTPSNKVTEKGKYVELRCDPISGHTALYWYRQSLGQGPEFLIYFQGTGAADDSGLPNDRFFAVRPEGSVSTLKIQRTERGDSAVYLCASSLPLGTSYNEQFFGPGTRLTVL.